The 18 T cell receptor beta chains reported below all come from one sample, sequenced in a study of shared clonotypes between healthy human individuals. Data came from immunoSEQ multiplex PCR; TCRdb stores just in-frame clones and leaves some out. The sample holds about 1 million clones; 70% to 80% are singletons and the top ten take roughly 1.5%. The specimen was memory CD4+ T cells sorted from blood. As to subset: CD45RA-negative fraction. The receptors shown here come from a man younger than 35 in good health.

V and J are TRBV7-8 and TRBJ2-7, with D possibly TRBD1 on 6 matching bases. The CDR3 consists of 14 residues. Germline V gene data show CDR1 as SGHVS and CDR2 as FQNEAQ. The V and J ends lost 5 bases and 2 bases respectively, with 13 bases between them. CDR3 sequence (DNA): TGTGCCAGCAGCCAAACCGGGACAACCTACGAGCAGTACTTC. Its translation: CASSQTGTTYEQYF.

The CDR3 sequence: CACQRRTGELFF. The CDR3 DNA reads TGTGCCTGCCAGAGAAGGACCGGGGAGCTGTTTTTT. J is TRBJ2-2 and V is TRBV30, with no clear D. This CDR3 contains 12 residues. Trimming shortened V by 6 bases and J by 5 bases, and 10 bases separated the two germline ends. Germline CDR1 and CDR2: GTSNPN and SVGIG (reference sequence).

This chain joins TRBV28 and TRBJ2-2; D remains unclear. The CDR3 spans 13 residues. V dropped 8 bases and J dropped 1 base, with 8 bases sitting between them. CDR1 MDHEN and CDR2 SYDVKM come from the germline V gene. The CDR3, as DNA: TGTGCCAGCGGAAGCCAGAACACCGGGGAGCTGTTTTTT. Translated: CASGSQNTGELFF.

The chain links TRBV29-1 to TRBJ2-7, with 9 bases aligning to TRBD2. From germline, CDR1 is SQVTM and CDR2 ANQGSEA. The CDR3 totals 15 residues. V shed 7 bases and J 5 bases; nucleotides not matched to a gene: 15. The CDR3 region has the DNA TGCAGCGCCAACAGCGTGCGGGGGGGCGTCCACGAGCAGTACTTC. Translation gives CSANSVRGGVHEQYF.

The V and J genes are TRBV7-2 and TRBJ2-7, with 7 bases matching TRBD2. Trimming took 8 bases from V and 0 from J; bases not matched to a gene: 10. The germline V gene encodes CDR1 SGHTA and CDR2 FQGNSA. The CDR3 contains 15 residues. The CDR3 protein is CASAGSGALSYEQYF. DNA of the CDR3: TGTGCCAGCGCCGGCAGCGGGGCCCTCTCCTACGAGCAGTACTTC.

V usage is TRBV5-1 and J usage is TRBJ2-5; D unresolved. The V end was cut by 5 bases, the J end by 2 bases, with 7 bases between. CDR3 length: 12 residues. Germline V gives CDR1 SGHRS, CDR2 YFSETQ. The CDR3 coding sequence is TGCGCCAGCAGGACTCAACAAGAGACCCAGTACTTC. Residues: CASRTQQETQYF.

V gene TRBV11-2 combines with J gene TRBJ2-1; 10 nucleotides line up with TRBD2. Germline CDR1 reads SGHAT; CDR2 reads FQNNGV. The ends lost 0 bases at V and 7 bases at J; junction bases unmatched: 6. The CDR3 covers 16 residues. The CDR3 bases are TGTGCCAGCAGCTTAGATACCCTAGCGGGAGTAAATGAGCAGTTCTTC. It codes for CASSLDTLAGVNEQFF.

This clone was recorded a few times. The chain couples TRBV5-4 to TRBJ1-6, with D perhaps matching TRBD1 (5 bases). V shed 0 bases and J shed 10 bases, with 14 bases lying between them. From germline, CDR1 is SGHNT and CDR2 YYREEE (reference sequence). The CDR3 covers 15 residues. The CDR3 DNA reads as TGTGCCAGCAGCTTGGACGCAGGGACCCAATCACCCCTCCACTTT. Residues: CASSLDAGTQSPLHF.

The CDR3 DNA is TGTGCCAGCAGGTTAGCAGGGGGCGCAGGCAATGAGCAGTTCTTC. Translating gives CASRLAGGAGNEQFF. V gene TRBV5-5 combines with J gene TRBJ2-1, with 8 positions matching TRBD1. The CDR3 totals 15 residues. The V and J ends lost 5 bases and 6 bases, in that order; junction bases with no gene match: 10. Germline values: CDR1 SGHKS, CDR2 YYEKEE (reference sequence).

The chain uses TRBV10-3 and TRBJ2-7, with TRBD2 matching 13 bases. Germline assignment: CDR1 ENHRY and CDR2 SYGVKD. The CDR3 covers 17 residues. The V and J ends lost 6 bases and 6 bases, in that order; junction bases with no gene match: 14. The CDR3 DNA is TGTGCCATCAGCCCAGGACTAGCGGGAGCCGAGAGGTCCGAGCAGTACTTC. Translated: CAISPGLAGAERSEQYF.

As regards this clone: The same CDR3 arises from other DNA sequences in this sample as well. J is TRBJ2-7 and V is TRBV5-1; 7 nucleotides match TRBD1. From germline, CDR1 is SGHRS and CDR2 YFSETQ. With V trimmed by 0 bases and J by 2 bases, 2 bases remained unmatched. The length of the CDR3 is 14 residues. The DNA for the CDR3 is TGCGCCAGCAGCTTGGGGGACAGCGCCTACGAGCAGTACTTC. Translating it yields CASSLGDSAYEQYF.

Notes on this clone: This CDR3 is also generated by other DNA sequences in the sample. The rearrangement links TRBV5-4 to TRBJ1-1; D gene uncertain. Germline V gene data show CDR1 as SGHNT and CDR2 as YYREEE (reference sequence). Trimming stripped 2 bases from V and 0 bases from J, with 8 bases between. This CDR3 comprises 14 residues. The CDR3 loop reads CASSLGVMNTEAFF. In DNA, the CDR3 is TGTGCCAGCAGCTTAGGAGTAATGAACACTGAAGCTTTCTTT.

The chain recombines TRBV11-2 with TRBJ2-3; D tentatively fits TRBD1 or TRBD2 (5 bases each). Germline loops: CDR1 SGHAT, CDR2 FQNNGV. V was trimmed by 6 bases and J by 3 bases, leaving 13 bases between them. The CDR3 runs 14 residues. The CDR3 spells CASSSLRGTDTQYF. CDR3 sequence (DNA): TGTGCCAGCAGTTCCCTGAGGGGAACAGATACGCAGTATTTT. Supplemented by reference TRBV11-2 and TRBJ2-3, the full variable domain reads EAGVAQSPRYKIIEKRQSVAFWCNPISGHATLYWYQQILGQGPKLLIQFQNNGVVDDSQLPKDRFSAERLKGVDSTLKIQPAKLEDSAVYLCASSSLRGTDTQYFGPGTRLTVL.

This clone occurred a few times. In nucleotides, the CDR3 is TGTGCCAGTCGGGGCATGACCGAGAACACTGAAGCTTTCTTT. Translation: CASRGMTENTEAFF. V is TRBV19 and J is TRBJ1-1, with D possibly being TRBD1 (5 bases). CDR1 LNHDA and CDR2 SQIVND come from the germline V gene (reference sequence). The CDR3 covers 14 residues. The V end lost 8 bases, the J end lost 1 base, and 14 bases lay between the germline ends.

V usage is TRBV28 and J usage is TRBJ1-5; D ambiguous. V was clipped by 4 bases and J by 3 bases, with 10 bases between them. CDR1 and CDR2 (germline): MDHEN, SYDVKM. The CDR3 contains 14 residues. As DNA, the CDR3 is TGTGCCAGCAGTTCAGACTCGGACAATCAGCCCCAGCATTTT. Protein product: CASSSDSDNQPQHF. The full variable domain, with the rest looked up from reference TRBV28 and TRBJ1-5, is DVKVTQSSRYLVKRTGEKVFLECVQDMDHENMFWYRQDPGLGLRLIYFSYDVKMKEKGDIPEGYSVSREKKERFSLILESASTNQTSMYLCASSSDSDNQPQHFGDGTRLSIL.

The rearrangement uses TRBV5-1 and TRBJ2-7, with D possibly being TRBD2 (6 bases). The germline CDR1 and CDR2 sequences are SGHRS and YFSETQ. The CDR3 spans 14 residues. Between the trimmed V and J ends, which lost 6 bases and 7 bases, there was a span of 20 bases. The CDR3 loop reads CASNRDSSKREQYF. The CDR3 DNA follows: TGCGCCAGCAACCGGGACTCCTCTAAGAGGGAGCAGTACTTC.

This chain connects TRBV6-1 to TRBJ1-3; D gene uncertain. The germline V and J ends were trimmed by 3 bases and 0 bases, with 6 bases remaining between them. The CDR3 has 14 residues. Germline V CDR1 and CDR2: MNHNS, SASEGT. The CDR3 DNA reads TGTGCCAGCAGTGACGTGATCTCTGGAAACACCATATATTTT. This codes for CASSDVISGNTIYF.

This chain connects TRBV6-5 to TRBJ1-2, with D possibly TRBD1 on 5 matching bases. V was shortened by 7 bases and J by 2 bases, with 17 bases between the two germline ends. The CDR3 consists of 15 residues. Germline CDR1 and CDR2: MNHEY and SVGAGI. The CDR3 loop is CASTNDMGENYGYTF. The CDR3 DNA follows: TGTGCCAGCACCAACGACATGGGGGAGAACTATGGCTACACCTTC.